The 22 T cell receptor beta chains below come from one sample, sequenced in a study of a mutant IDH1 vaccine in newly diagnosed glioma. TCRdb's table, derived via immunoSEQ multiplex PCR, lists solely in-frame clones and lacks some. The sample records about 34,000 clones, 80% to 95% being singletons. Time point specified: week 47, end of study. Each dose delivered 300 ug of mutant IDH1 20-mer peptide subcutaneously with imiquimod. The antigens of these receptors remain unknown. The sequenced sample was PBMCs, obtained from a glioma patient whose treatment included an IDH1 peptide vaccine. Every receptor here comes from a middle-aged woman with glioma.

CDR3 region: CASSAGQGANYGYTF. In DNA form, the CDR3 reads TGCGCCAGCAGCGCTGGACAGGGGGCTAACTATGGCTACACCTTC. This chain joins TRBV5-1 and TRBJ1-2; 10 bases are a match to TRBD1. The ends lost 4 bases at V and 0 bases at J; junction bases unmatched: 3. This CDR3 has 15 residues. CDR1 is SGHRS, CDR2 YFSETQ, per germline. The full variable domain, completed using reference TRBV5-1 and TRBJ1-2, is KAGVTQTPRYLIKTRGQQVTLSCSPISGHRSVSWYQQTPGQGLQFLFEYFSETQRNKGNFPGRFSGRQFSNSRSEMNVSTLELGDSALYLCASSAGQGANYGYTFGSGTRLTVV.

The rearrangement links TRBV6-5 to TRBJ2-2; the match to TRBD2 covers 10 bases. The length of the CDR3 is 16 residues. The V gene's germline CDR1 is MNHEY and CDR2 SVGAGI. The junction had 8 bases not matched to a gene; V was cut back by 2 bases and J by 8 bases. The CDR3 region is CASSYRLAGGGGELFF. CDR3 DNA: TGTGCCAGCAGTTACCGACTAGCGGGCGGCGGGGGGGAGCTGTTTTTT.

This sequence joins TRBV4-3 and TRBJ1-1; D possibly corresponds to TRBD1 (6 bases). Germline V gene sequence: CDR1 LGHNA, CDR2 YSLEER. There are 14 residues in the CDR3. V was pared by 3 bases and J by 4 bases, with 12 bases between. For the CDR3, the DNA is TGCGCCAGCAGCCAGGCCACAGGGACCACTGAAGCTTTCTTT. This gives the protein CASSQATGTTEAFF.

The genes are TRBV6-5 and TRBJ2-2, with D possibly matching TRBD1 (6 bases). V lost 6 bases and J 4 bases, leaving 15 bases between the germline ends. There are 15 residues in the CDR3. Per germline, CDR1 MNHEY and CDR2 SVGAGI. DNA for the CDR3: TGTGCCAGCAGCCTCACTACAGGGAGCACCGGGGAGCTGTTTTTT. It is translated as CASSLTTGSTGELFF.

The CDR3 loop reads CASSESGDEGETQYF. As DNA, the CDR3 is TGCGCCAGCAGTGAGTCCGGGGACGAAGGGGAGACCCAGTACTTC. The chain is built from TRBV10-1 and TRBJ2-5, with D perhaps being TRBD1 or TRBD2 (5 bases each). Trimming took off 0 bases at V and 5 bases at J, with 13 bases between the two ends. This CDR3 region has 15 residues. Germline CDR1 reads WNHNN; CDR2 reads SYGVQD (reference sequence).

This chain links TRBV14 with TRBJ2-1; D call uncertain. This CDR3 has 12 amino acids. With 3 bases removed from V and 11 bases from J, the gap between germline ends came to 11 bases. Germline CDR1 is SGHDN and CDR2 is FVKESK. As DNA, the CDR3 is TGTGCCAGCAGCCAGGTTACGAGTCAGCAGTTCTTC. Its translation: CASSQVTSQQFF.

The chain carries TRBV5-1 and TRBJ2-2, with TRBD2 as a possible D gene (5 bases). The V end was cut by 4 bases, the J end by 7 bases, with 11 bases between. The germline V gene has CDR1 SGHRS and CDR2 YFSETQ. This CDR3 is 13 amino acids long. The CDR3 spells CASSAGDRGELFF. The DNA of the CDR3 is TGCGCCAGCAGCGCGGGTGACCGCGGGGAGCTGTTTTTT.

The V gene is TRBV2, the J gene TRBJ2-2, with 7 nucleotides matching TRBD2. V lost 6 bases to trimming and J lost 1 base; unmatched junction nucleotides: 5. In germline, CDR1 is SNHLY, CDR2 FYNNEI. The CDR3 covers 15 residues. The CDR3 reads CASRGSSGNTGELFF. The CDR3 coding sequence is TGTGCCAGCAGAGGGTCTAGCGGGAACACCGGGGAGCTGTTTTTT. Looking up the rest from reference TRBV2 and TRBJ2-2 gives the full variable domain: EPEVTQTPSHQVTQMGQEVILRCVPISNHLYFYWYRQILGQKVEFLVSFYNNEISEKSEIFDDQFSVERPDGSNFTLKIRSTKLEDSAMYFCASRGSSGNTGELFFGEGSRLTVL.

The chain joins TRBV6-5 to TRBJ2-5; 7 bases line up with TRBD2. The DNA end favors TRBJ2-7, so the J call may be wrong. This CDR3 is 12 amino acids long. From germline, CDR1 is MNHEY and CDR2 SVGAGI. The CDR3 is CASSRTRDEQYF. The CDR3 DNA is TGTGCCAGCAGTAGGACTAGGGACGAGCAGTACTTC.

Here the CDR3 reads CASSPDLDGEAFF. As DNA, the CDR3 is TGCGCCAGCAGCCCCGACCTAGATGGTGAAGCTTTCTTT. The rearrangement uses TRBV5-1 and TRBJ1-1, with D hard to call. Germline CDR1 is SGHRS and CDR2 is YFSETQ. This CDR3 has 13 residues. Trimming took 4 bases from V and 7 from J, leaving 14 bases between them.

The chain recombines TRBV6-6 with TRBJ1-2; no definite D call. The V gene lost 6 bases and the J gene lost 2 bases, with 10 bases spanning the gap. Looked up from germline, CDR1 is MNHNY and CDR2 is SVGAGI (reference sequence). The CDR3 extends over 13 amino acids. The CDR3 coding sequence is TGTGCCAGCAGGACCGGCAACAACTATGGCTACACCTTC. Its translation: CASRTGNNYGYTF.

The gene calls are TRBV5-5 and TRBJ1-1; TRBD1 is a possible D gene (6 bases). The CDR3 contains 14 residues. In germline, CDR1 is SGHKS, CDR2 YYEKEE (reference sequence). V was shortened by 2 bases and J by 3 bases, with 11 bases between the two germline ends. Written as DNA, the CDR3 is TGTGCCAGCAGCTTAACAGGGTTGGACACTGAAGCTTTCTTT. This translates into CASSLTGLDTEAFF.

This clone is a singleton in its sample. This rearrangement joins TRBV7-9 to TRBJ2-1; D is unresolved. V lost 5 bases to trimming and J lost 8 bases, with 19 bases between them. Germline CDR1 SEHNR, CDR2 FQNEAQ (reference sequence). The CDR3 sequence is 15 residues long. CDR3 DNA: TGTGCCAGCAGCCGTCAAGGCTGGAAAACTGATGAGCAGTTCTTC. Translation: CASSRQGWKTDEQFF.

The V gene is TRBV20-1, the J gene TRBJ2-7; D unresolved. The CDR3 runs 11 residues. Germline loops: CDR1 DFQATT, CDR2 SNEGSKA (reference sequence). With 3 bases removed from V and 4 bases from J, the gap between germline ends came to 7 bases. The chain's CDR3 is CSASNRYEQYF. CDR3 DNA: TGCAGTGCTAGCAACCGATACGAGCAGTACTTC.

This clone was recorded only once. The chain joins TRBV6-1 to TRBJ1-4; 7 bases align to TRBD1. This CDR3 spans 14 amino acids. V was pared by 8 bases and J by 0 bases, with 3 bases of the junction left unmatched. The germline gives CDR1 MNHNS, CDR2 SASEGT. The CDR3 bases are TGTGCCAGCCTGGGACAGTCAACTAATGAAAAACTGTTTTTT. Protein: CASLGQSTNEKLFF.

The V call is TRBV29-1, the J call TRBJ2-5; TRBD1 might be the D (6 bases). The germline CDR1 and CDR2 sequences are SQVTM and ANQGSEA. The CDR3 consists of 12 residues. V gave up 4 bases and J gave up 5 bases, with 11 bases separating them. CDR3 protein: CSVGRGLETQYF. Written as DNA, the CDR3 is TGCAGCGTTGGCAGGGGATTGGAGACCCAGTACTTC.

The chain's CDR3 is CASSSGQLRAEAFF. CDR3 bases: TGTGCCAGCAGTTCAGGACAGCTCAGGGCTGAAGCTTTCTTT. The J gene is TRBJ1-1, the V gene TRBV6-5; possible D gene TRBD1, 6 bases. Trimming took off 4 bases at V and 6 bases at J, with 15 bases between the two ends. This CDR3 comprises 14 residues. The V gene's germline CDR1 is MNHEY and CDR2 SVGAGI.

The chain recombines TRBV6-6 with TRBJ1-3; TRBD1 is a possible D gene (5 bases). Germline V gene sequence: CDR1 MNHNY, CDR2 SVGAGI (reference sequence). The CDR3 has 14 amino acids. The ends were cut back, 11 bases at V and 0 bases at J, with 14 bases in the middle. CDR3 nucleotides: TGTGCCGTGGGGGGAGGCGGCTCTGGAAACACCATATATTTT. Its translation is CAVGGGGSGNTIYF.

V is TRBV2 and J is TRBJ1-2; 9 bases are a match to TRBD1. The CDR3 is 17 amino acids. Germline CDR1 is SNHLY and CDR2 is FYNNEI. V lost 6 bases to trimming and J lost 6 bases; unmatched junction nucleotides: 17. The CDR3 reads CASRLKPAGTGKDGYTF. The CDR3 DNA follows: TGTGCCAGCAGGCTAAAGCCCGCCGGGACAGGGAAGGATGGCTACACCTTC.

The CDR3 nucleotides are TGTGCCAGCAGTGATGGGGGTAAACTGTTTTTT. Its protein product is CASSDGGKLFF. The gene calls are TRBV2 and TRBJ1-4; weak D call: TRBD1 (5 bases). The germline gives CDR1 SNHLY, CDR2 FYNNEI. The germline V and J ends were trimmed by 3 bases and 11 bases, with 7 bases remaining between them. CDR3 length: 11 residues.

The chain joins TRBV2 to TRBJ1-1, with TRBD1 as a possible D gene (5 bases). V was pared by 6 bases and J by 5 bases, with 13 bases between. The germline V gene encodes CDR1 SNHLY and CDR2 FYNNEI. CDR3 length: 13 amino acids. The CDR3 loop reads CASRGVLGTEAFF. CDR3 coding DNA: TGTGCCAGCAGGGGGGTCCTCGGGACTGAAGCTTTCTTT.

CDR3 in amino acids: CASSYSRQRTDTQYF. The CDR3, as DNA: TGTGCCAGCAGTTACTCTCGCCAACGCACAGATACGCAGTATTTT. The V and J genes are TRBV6-5 and TRBJ2-3; no firm D call. In germline, CDR1 is MNHEY, CDR2 SVGAGI. The CDR3 consists of 15 residues. V was clipped by 0 bases and J by 1 base, with 8 bases between them.